The rows below give T cell receptor beta chains drawn from one sample of a study of cytomegalovirus exposure and HLA in healthy donors. TCRdb's table, derived via immunoSEQ multiplex PCR, lists solely in-frame clones and lacks some. The sample shows around 190,000 clones, roughly 9.5% of them seen only once. Sample: PBMCs. The source of these receptors is a woman aged 25 to 39 in good health and CMV-seropositive. The CDR3 runs from the conserved cysteine through the conserved F or W. A D gene is named only where the DNA matches it firmly. Size values are once, few and many counts, or a class for expanded clones, and some rows have none.

d_call,j_call,v_call,clone_size,cdr3_aa,cdr3_nt
NA,TRBJ2-6,TRBV27,NA,CASSFLGSGANVLTF,TGTGCCAGCAGTTTTCTCGGCTCTGGGGCCAACGTCCTGACTTTC
NA,TRBJ2-1,TRBV5-1,NA,CASSLAGDSSYNEQFF,TGCGCCAGCAGCTTGGCGGGAGACTCCTCCTACAATGAGCAGTTCTTC
TRBD2,TRBJ2-1,TRBV25-1,NA,CASSLSGLAEHNEQFF,TGTGCCAGCAGCCTAAGCGGCCTAGCGGAGCACAATGAGCAGTTCTTC
NA,TRBJ2-7,TRBV6-5,few,CASSYSAEPYEQYF,TGTGCCAGCAGTTACTCGGCGGAGCCCTACGAGCAGTACTTC
NA,TRBJ2-1,TRBV30,NA,CAWSGNLDNEQFF,TGTGCCTGGAGTGGGAATCTAGACAATGAGCAGTTCTTC
TRBD2,TRBJ2-1,TRBV5-6,few,CASSLELAVSLYNEQFF,TGTGCCAGCAGCTTGGAACTAGCGGTCTCCTTATACAATGAGCAGTTCTTC
TRBD1,TRBJ1-5,TRBV19,few,CASSIDLRRQGYSNQPQHF,TGTGCCAGTAGTATAGATCTTAGGCGACAGGGGTATAGCAATCAGCCCCAGCATTTT
NA,TRBJ2-7,TRBV7-5,few,CARSCRTSGAAYEQYF,TGTGCCAGAAGCTGCCGGACTAGCGGGGCCGCCTACGAGCAGTACTTC
TRBD2,TRBJ2-5,TRBV20-1,few,CSASSGETQYF,TGCAGTGCTTCTAGCGGGGAGACCCAGTACTTC
TRBD1,TRBJ1-2,TRBV27,few,CASSAPGQGARGYTF,TGTGCCAGCAGTGCGCCGGGACAGGGGGCGCGTGGCTACACCTTC
NA,TRBJ1-2,TRBV27,few,CASSFAGEGNYGYTF,TGTGCCAGCAGTTTTGCCGGGGAGGGGAACTATGGCTACACCTTC
TRBD1,TRBJ1-5,TRBV5-1,few,CASSPSGTGAFEPQHF,TGCGCCAGCAGCCCATCCGGGACAGGGGCCTTTGAGCCCCAGCATTTT
TRBD1,TRBJ2-5,TRBV7-8,NA,CASSRDSEQTQYF,TGTGCCAGCAGCAGGGACAGCGAGCAGACCCAGTACTTC
TRBD1,TRBJ2-3,TRBV5-5,few,CASSYGTGEADTQYF,TGTGCCAGCAGCTACGGGACAGGGGAGGCAGATACGCAGTATTTT
TRBD2,TRBJ2-7,TRBV5-6,NA,CASSFFQRGSYEQYF,TGTGCCAGCAGCTTTTTCCAGCGGGGGTCCTACGAGCAGTACTTC
TRBD1,TRBJ2-6,TRBV7-3,few,CASRTPGTGNGANVLTF,TGTGCCAGCAGAACCCCCGGGACAGGTAACGGGGCCAACGTCCTGACTTTC